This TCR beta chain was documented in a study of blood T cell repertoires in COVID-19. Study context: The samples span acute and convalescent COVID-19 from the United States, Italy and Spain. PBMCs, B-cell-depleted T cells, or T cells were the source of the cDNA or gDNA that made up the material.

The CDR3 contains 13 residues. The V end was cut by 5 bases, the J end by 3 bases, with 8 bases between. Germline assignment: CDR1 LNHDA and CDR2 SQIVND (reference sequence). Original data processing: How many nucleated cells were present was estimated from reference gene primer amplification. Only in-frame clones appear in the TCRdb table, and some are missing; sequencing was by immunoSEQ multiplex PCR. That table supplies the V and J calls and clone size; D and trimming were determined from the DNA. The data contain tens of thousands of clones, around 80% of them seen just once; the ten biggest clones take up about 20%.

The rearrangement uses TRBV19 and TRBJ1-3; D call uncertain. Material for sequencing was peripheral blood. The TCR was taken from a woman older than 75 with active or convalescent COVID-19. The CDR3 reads CASSAGFGNTIYF. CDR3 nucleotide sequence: TGTGCCAGTAGTGCGGGCTTTGGAAACACCATATATTTT. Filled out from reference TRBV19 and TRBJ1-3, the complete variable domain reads DGGITQSPKYLFRKEGQNVTLSCEQNLNHDAMYWYRQDPGQGLRLIYYSQIVNDFQKGDIAEGYSVSREKKESFPLTVTSAQKNPTAFYLCASSAGFGNTIYFGEGSWLTVV.